In this sample, the clone carrying this T cell receptor (beta chain) turned up once. What it recognizes is unknown. This sample stems from a study of T cell responses to AZD1222 COVID-19 vaccine. The wider study: Timing groups of about 4 and about 12 weeks for second doses were pooled.

V lost 0 bases and J lost 6, with 10 bases in between. The germline CDR1 and CDR2 sequences are SGDLS and YYNGEE. The CDR3 is 14 amino acids. Study results and limitations: Researchers report vaccine-associated CD4 TCRs spanning spike, with dominance at 160-218 and 743-854. Clonal diversity may have been underestimated, and the donors were mostly white British, with more females than males. Spike-specific TCR breadth and depth grew following two AZD1222 doses.

Libraries were prepared by immunoSEQ multiplex PCR; TCRdb keeps only in-frame clonotypes and omits some of them. The data show approximately 110,000 clones, around 94% seen once. Source: peripheral blood, taken on day 0 of AZD1222 vaccination. The chain uses TRBV9 and TRBJ2-1; D perhaps matches TRBD1 (6 bases). The TCR comes from an adult in good health. The CDR3 spells CASSVVLGGNEQFF. CDR3 in DNA: TGTGCCAGCAGCGTAGTCTTAGGGGGCAATGAGCAGTTCTTC.